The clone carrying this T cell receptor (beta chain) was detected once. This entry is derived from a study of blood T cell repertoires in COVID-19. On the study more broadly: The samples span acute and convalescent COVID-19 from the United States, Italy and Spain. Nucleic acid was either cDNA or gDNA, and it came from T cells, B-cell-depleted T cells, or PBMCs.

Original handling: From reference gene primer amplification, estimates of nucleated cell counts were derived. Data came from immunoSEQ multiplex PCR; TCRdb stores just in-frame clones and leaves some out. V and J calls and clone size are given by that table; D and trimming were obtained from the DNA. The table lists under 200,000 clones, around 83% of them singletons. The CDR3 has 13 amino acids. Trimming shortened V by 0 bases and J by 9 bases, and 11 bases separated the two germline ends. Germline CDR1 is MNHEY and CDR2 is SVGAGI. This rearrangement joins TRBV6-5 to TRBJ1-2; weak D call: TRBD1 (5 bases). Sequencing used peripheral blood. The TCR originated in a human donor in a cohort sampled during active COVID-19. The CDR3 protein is CASSYSIQGSYTF. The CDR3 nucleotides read TGTGCCAGCAGTTACTCGATCCAGGGTAGCTACACCTTC.